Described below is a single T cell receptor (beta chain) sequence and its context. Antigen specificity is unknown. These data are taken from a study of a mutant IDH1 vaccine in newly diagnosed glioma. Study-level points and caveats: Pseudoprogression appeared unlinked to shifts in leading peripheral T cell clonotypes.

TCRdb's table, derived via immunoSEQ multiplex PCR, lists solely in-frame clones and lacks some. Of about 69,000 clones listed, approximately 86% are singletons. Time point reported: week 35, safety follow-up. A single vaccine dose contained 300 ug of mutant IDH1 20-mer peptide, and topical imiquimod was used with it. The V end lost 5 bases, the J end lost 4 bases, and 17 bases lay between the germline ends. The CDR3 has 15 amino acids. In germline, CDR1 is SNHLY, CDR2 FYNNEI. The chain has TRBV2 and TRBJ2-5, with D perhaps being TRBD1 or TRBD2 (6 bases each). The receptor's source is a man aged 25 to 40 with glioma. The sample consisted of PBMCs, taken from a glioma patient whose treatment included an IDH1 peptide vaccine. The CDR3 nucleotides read TGTGCCAGCAGTCCGAGGGCCGGGGGCGGAGAGACCCAGTACTTC. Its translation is CASSPRAGGGETQYF.